This TCR beta chain comes out of a study of T-cell memory formation after mild COVID-19. In its sample, this clonotype was seen a few times. TCRdb recomputed calls from the 5' RACE reads with MiXCR, one row per CDR3 protein. The sample has approximately 350,000 distinct CDR3 sequences, approximately 15% seen once. CDR1 and CDR2 from the germline V gene are LGHNA and YSLEER. With V trimmed by 1 base and J by 7 bases, 12 bases remained unmatched. This CDR3 is built from 17 residues. This TCR came from a man younger than 30 who had mild COVID-19 (a few samples of this study predate the infection). Cell type and time point are not known. The chain couples TRBV4-3 to TRBJ1-2, with TRBD1 matching over 10 bases. Material for sequencing was PBMCs or a T cell subset sorted from them (not recorded which). CDR3 bases: TGCGCCAGCAGCCAAGGATCCGGGACAGGGGCGTCTGGTGGCTACACCTTC. Translating it yields CASSQGSGTGASGGYTF.